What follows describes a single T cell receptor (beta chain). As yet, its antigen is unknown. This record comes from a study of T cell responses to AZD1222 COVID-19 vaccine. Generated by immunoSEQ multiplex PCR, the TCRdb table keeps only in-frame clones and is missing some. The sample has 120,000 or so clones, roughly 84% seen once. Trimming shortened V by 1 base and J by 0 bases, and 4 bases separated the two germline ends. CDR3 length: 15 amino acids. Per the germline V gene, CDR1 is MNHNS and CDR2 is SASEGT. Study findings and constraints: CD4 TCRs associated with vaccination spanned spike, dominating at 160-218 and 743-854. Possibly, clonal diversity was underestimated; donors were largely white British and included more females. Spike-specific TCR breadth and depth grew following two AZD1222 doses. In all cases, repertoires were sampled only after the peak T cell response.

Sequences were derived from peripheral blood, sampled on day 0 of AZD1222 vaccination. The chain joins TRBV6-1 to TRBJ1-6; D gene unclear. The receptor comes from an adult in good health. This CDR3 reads CASSEESSYNSPLHF. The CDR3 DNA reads TGTGCCAGCAGTGAAGAGAGCTCCTATAATTCACCCCTCCACTTT.